The 20 T cell receptor beta chains below come from one sample, sequenced in a study of cytomegalovirus exposure and HLA in healthy donors. 60 Vbeta and 13 Jbeta primers were used in PCR. The assay was immunoSEQ multiplex PCR, and TCRdb's table has in-frame clones only and misses some. The sample includes over 150,000 clones, approximately 72% of them seen just once. The sample comprised PBMCs. The receptor source for this set is a man in his fifties in good health and CMV-seronegative.

The chain is built from TRBV5-1 and TRBJ2-1, with TRBD2 matching 16 bases. From germline, CDR1 is SGHRS and CDR2 YFSETQ. V trimming: 4 bases; J trimming: 5 bases; junction bases outside the gene matches: 9. CDR3 length equals 18 residues. The CDR3 DNA follows: TGCGCCAGCAGCGGCGGGACTAGCGGGGGGGTATTTAACAATGAGCAGTTCTTC. Its translation is CASSGGTSGGVFNNEQFF. Full variable domain (rest looked up from reference TRBV5-1 and TRBJ2-1): KAGVTQTPRYLIKTRGQQVTLSCSPISGHRSVSWYQQTPGQGLQFLFEYFSETQRNKGNFPGRFSGRQFSNSRSEMNVSTLELGDSALYLCASSGGTSGGVFNNEQFFGPGTRLTVL.

Only a few counts were recorded for this clone. The chain is built from TRBV7-2 and TRBJ2-5; TRBD2 agrees at 7 bases. Per germline, CDR1 SGHTA and CDR2 FQGNSA. The CDR3 length is 15 residues. Trimming at V came to 3 bases and at J to 1 base, leaving 5 bases not matched to a gene. This CDR3 reads CASSFLSGAQETQYF. The CDR3 region has the DNA TGTGCCAGCAGCTTCTTGAGCGGGGCCCAAGAGACCCAGTACTTC.

The chain joins TRBV27 to TRBJ2-3; 10 bases are shared with TRBD1. Germline V gives CDR1 MNHEY, CDR2 SMNVEV (reference sequence). Unmatched junction bases numbered 4, after V lost 5 bases and J lost 2 bases. The CDR3 has 15 amino acids. CDR3 amino acids: CASSAGQGPTDTQYF. CDR3 nucleotide sequence: TGTGCCAGCAGTGCGGGACAGGGGCCCACAGATACGCAGTATTTT.

This chain uses TRBV27 with TRBJ1-2, with 9 bases identical to TRBD1. Germline V gives CDR1 MNHEY, CDR2 SMNVEV (reference sequence). V dropped 5 bases and J dropped 3; count of bases not matched to a gene: 4. The CDR3 contains 14 residues. This CDR3 is CASSPTGGHYGYTF. For the CDR3, the DNA is TGTGCCAGCAGTCCGACAGGGGGGCACTATGGCTACACCTTC.

This clone was picked up one time. The CDR3 coding sequence is TGTGCCAGCAGCCAAACCCCGACAGTTTCCTATGGCTACACCTTC. Translated, it gives CASSQTPTVSYGYTF. The chain combines TRBV6-5 with TRBJ1-2, with D perhaps matching TRBD1 (5 bases). Trimming cost V 6 bases and J 4 bases, with 18 bases left between them. The CDR3 length is 15 residues. Per the germline V gene, CDR1 is MNHEY and CDR2 is SVGAGI.

The chain links TRBV10-3 to TRBJ2-7; TRBD1 aligns across 8 bases. Trimming at V came to 10 bases and at J to 2 bases, leaving 10 bases not matched to a gene. This CDR3 contains 14 residues. Germline assignment: CDR1 ENHRY and CDR2 SYGVKD. CDR3: CATALGQGAYEQYF. The DNA of the CDR3 is TGTGCCACCGCCTTAGGACAGGGCGCCTACGAGCAGTACTTC.

This clone was observed once. The chain joins TRBV28 to TRBJ1-4; TRBD1 matches at 11 bases. CDR3 length: 17 amino acids. Trimming removed 5 bases from V and 7 bases from J; junction bases left unmatched: 12. Germline loops: CDR1 MDHEN, CDR2 SYDVKM. In nucleotides, the CDR3 is TGTGCCAGCAGTCTTGTCCTTCCCGGGACAGGGGGTGAAAAACTGTTTTTT. The encoded protein is CASSLVLPGTGGEKLFF.

V and J are TRBV19 and TRBJ1-1; the match to TRBD1 covers 8 bases. This CDR3 spans 19 amino acids. The J segment lost 0 bases and the V segment lost 4 bases, leaving 16 bases of the junction unmatched. In germline, CDR1 is LNHDA, CDR2 SQIVND (reference sequence). CDR3 protein: CASSSPSGQGPTMNTEAFF. The CDR3 nucleotides read TGTGCCAGTAGTAGTCCTTCCGGACAGGGTCCAACCATGAACACTGAAGCTTTCTTT.

The rearrangement uses TRBV9 and TRBJ1-2; possible D gene TRBD1, 5 bases. V was cut by 3 bases and J by 4 bases, with 13 bases left in between. Per the germline V gene, CDR1 is SGDLS and CDR2 is YYNGEE. CDR3 length: 14 amino acids. The CDR3 region has the DNA TGTGCCAGCAGCGCTTGGGGCGCGTCCTATGGCTACACCTTC. Its protein is CASSAWGASYGYTF.

The chain joins TRBV7-8 to TRBJ1-2; possible D gene TRBD1, 6 bases. V was pared by 5 bases and J by 7 bases, with 14 bases between. The germline V gene encodes CDR1 SGHVS and CDR2 FQNEAQ. This CDR3 is 13 amino acids long. CDR3: CASSASGAGGYTF. The CDR3, as DNA: TGTGCCAGCAGCGCCTCAGGGGCCGGTGGCTACACCTTC.

V and J are TRBV11-1 and TRBJ1-1; D might be TRBD1 (5 bases). V dropped 3 bases and J dropped 1 base, with 9 bases sitting between them. Germline loops: CDR1 SGHAT, CDR2 FQDESV (reference sequence). The CDR3 consists of 14 residues. CDR3 nucleotide sequence: TGTGCCAGCAGCTTCGGGGGGGGGAACACTGAAGCTTTCTTT. Translated, it gives CASSFGGGNTEAFF.

The DNA for the CDR3 is TGTGCCAGCAGCCAAGTTTCCGTGAACACTGAAGCTTTCTTT. Encoded protein: CASSQVSVNTEAFF. The chain recombines TRBV14 with TRBJ1-1, with D uncertain. Germline V gives CDR1 SGHDN, CDR2 FVKESK. The CDR3 runs 14 residues. V was pared by 1 base and J by 0 bases, with 6 bases between.

The chain uses TRBV6-4 and TRBJ1-4; D is uncertain. The CDR3 loop spans 14 amino acids. Deletions cut 3 bases from V and 0 bases from J, with 5 bases between. The germline gives CDR1 MRHNA, CDR2 SNTAGT. The CDR3 nucleotides read TGTGCCAGCAGTGAGTCAGCAACTAATGAAAAACTGTTTTTT. Protein product: CASSESATNEKLFF.

This sequence joins TRBV18 and TRBJ1-1; D perhaps matches TRBD1 (5 bases). The germline CDR1 and CDR2 sequences are KGHSH and LQKENI. The length of the CDR3 is 13 residues. V lost 6 bases to trimming and J lost 3 bases, with 11 bases between them. CDR3 loop: CASSRDSYTEAFF. The CDR3 region has the DNA TGTGCCAGCTCCCGGGACTCCTACACTGAAGCTTTCTTT.

This clone was detected a few times. The chain recombines TRBV4-2 with TRBJ2-7; 11 bases line up with TRBD2. The J segment lost 4 bases and the V segment lost 3 bases, leaving 5 bases of the junction unmatched. Germline V gene lookup returns CDR1 LGHNA and CDR2 YNFKEQ. The length of the CDR3 is 15 residues. CDR3 coding DNA: TGTGCCAGCAGCCACAGACTAGCGGGGAGTTACGAGCAGTACTTC. Its protein product is CASSHRLAGSYEQYF.

The V call is TRBV14, the J call TRBJ1-4, with 7 nucleotides matching TRBD1. The J segment lost 2 bases and the V segment lost 5 bases, leaving 8 bases of the junction unmatched. The CDR3 has 16 residues. Germline assignment: CDR1 SGHDN and CDR2 FVKESK. CDR3 in DNA: TGTGCCAGCAGCTTAAACAGGGGCCTCACTAATGAAAAACTGTTTTTT. Residues: CASSLNRGLTNEKLFF.

This clone showed up just once. The chain employs TRBV7-8 and TRBJ1-1, with D uncertain. The germline gives CDR1 SGHVS, CDR2 FQNEAQ. The CDR3 sequence is 14 residues long. V dropped 1 base and J dropped 0 bases, with 6 bases sitting between them. CDR3 DNA: TGTGCCAGCAGCTTAGAAGAGGTGAACACTGAAGCTTTCTTT. Encoded protein: CASSLEEVNTEAFF.

The chain uses TRBV28 and TRBJ1-2; weak D call: TRBD1 (5 bases). This CDR3 contains 15 residues. Germline CDR1 and CDR2: MDHEN and SYDVKM. Trimming removed 7 bases at V and 1 base at J, with 16 bases between. Here the CDR3 DNA reads TGTGCCAGCACTCCTCATACAGGTTTTAACTATGGCTACACCTTC. It is translated as CASTPHTGFNYGYTF.

The V gene is TRBV5-1, the J gene TRBJ1-1, with D unresolved. There are 15 residues in the CDR3. Per germline, CDR1 SGHRS and CDR2 YFSETQ. Between the trimmed V and J ends, which lost 0 bases and 1 base, there was a span of 10 bases. The DNA of the CDR3 is TGCGCCAGCAGCTTGGAGTGGGCACGGAACACTGAAGCTTTCTTT. It yields the protein CASSLEWARNTEAFF.

The V gene is TRBV4-2, the J gene TRBJ2-7; TRBD2 might be the D (7 bases). This CDR3 contains 16 residues. Germline CDR1 reads LGHNA; CDR2 reads YNFKEQ. Trimming left V 0 bases short and J 2 bases short, with 14 bases between. The DNA for the CDR3 is TGTGCCAGCAGCCAAGATAGGGGGGGGCCTGCCTACGAGCAGTACTTC. It codes for CASSQDRGGPAYEQYF.